This T cell receptor (beta chain) was observed in a study of post-analysis software for immune sequencing data. Findings of the study overall: TRBV5-6, TRBV5-1 and TRBV20-1 were among five TRBV segments more frequent in patients than controls.

This clonotype was seen a few times. Its antigen is not identified. Tagging with unique molecular identifiers was a feature of the TCR beta cDNA libraries. cDNA molecules numbering approximately 500,000 came from about 1 to 10 million T cells. TCRdb fed the PCR reads into MiXCR, producing one record per CDR3 protein. The sample has about 760,000 distinct CDR3 sequences, around 27% seen once. Deletions cut 8 bases from V and 3 bases from J, with 16 bases between. CDR3 length: 15 amino acids. CDR1 and CDR2 from the germline V gene are KGHDR and SFDVKD. The V and J genes are TRBV24-1 and TRBJ1-5; D not certain. Sequencing was carried out using blood. The receptor was derived from a girl aged 10 to 17 with multiple sclerosis. CDR3 nucleotide sequence: TGTGCCACCAATGACCGCCGGGTCCACAATCAGCCCCAGCATTTT. As protein: CATNDRRVHNQPQHF.